Shown below are 11 T cell receptor beta chains from a single sample sequenced in a study of blood T cell repertoires in COVID-19. Sequenced by immunoSEQ multiplex PCR; TCRdb stores in-frame clones only, minus some. The table has 200,000 to 250,000 clones, approximately 78% seen once. Sequenced: peripheral blood. The receptors shown here come from a woman in her 70s with COVID-19, enrolled during active disease.

This chain joins TRBV30 and TRBJ2-7; TRBD2 agrees at 8 bases. Germline V gene data show CDR1 as GTSNPN and CDR2 as SVGIG (reference sequence). Trimming at V came to 3 bases and at J to 3 bases, leaving 7 bases not matched to a gene. The CDR3 sequence is 14 residues long. The CDR3 region is CAWRPGLGVYEQYF. DNA for the CDR3: TGTGCCTGGAGGCCGGGACTAGGCGTCTACGAGCAGTACTTC.

J is TRBJ1-1 and V is TRBV7-2, with D perhaps matching TRBD1 (6 bases). The CDR3 covers 15 residues. V dropped 4 bases and J dropped 1 base, with 13 bases sitting between them. Germline CDR1 is SGHTA and CDR2 is FQGNSA. Here the CDR3 DNA reads TGTGCCAGCAGCTCGCGCCCACAGGGGAACACTGAAGCTTTCTTT. This gives the protein CASSSRPQGNTEAFF.

The genes are TRBV19 and TRBJ1-1; 12 bases match TRBD1. The trim removed 8 bases at V and 5 bases at J, leaving 3 bases unmatched. The CDR3 sequence is 13 residues long. Germline V gives CDR1 LNHDA, CDR2 SQIVND (reference sequence). The CDR3 region has the DNA TGTGCCAGTCGGGACAGGGGGCGTACTGAAGCTTTCTTT. As protein: CASRDRGRTEAFF.

The chain is built from TRBV14 and TRBJ1-2, with D perhaps matching TRBD1 (5 bases). Germline values: CDR1 SGHDN, CDR2 FVKESK. The CDR3 length is 15 residues. Between the trimmed V and J ends, which lost 3 bases and 4 bases, there was a span of 15 bases. The chain's CDR3 is CASSHYLTGSYGYTF. Written as DNA, the CDR3 is TGTGCCAGCAGCCACTACCTTACAGGCTCCTATGGCTACACCTTC.

This clone appeared a single time. V usage is TRBV5-1 and J usage is TRBJ1-3; tentative D call: TRBD1 (5 bases). Germline CDR1 SGHRS, CDR2 YFSETQ. V was pared by 1 base and J by 3 bases, with 11 bases between. This CDR3 region has 15 residues. The CDR3 sequence is CASSLRFGGGNTIYF. CDR3 bases: TGCGCCAGCAGCTTGCGATTCGGGGGTGGAAACACCATATATTTT. Full variable domain (remainder filled in from reference TRBV5-1 and TRBJ1-3): KAGVTQTPRYLIKTRGQQVTLSCSPISGHRSVSWYQQTPGQGLQFLFEYFSETQRNKGNFPGRFSGRQFSNSRSEMNVSTLELGDSALYLCASSLRFGGGNTIYFGEGSWLTVV.

The rearrangement links TRBV28 to TRBJ1-1, with 7 bases lining up with TRBD1. The V and J ends lost 4 bases and 1 base, in that order; junction bases with no gene match: 3. The V gene's germline CDR1 is MDHEN and CDR2 SYDVKM. This CDR3 comprises 14 residues. CDR3 region: CASSSRTGNTEAFF. CDR3 sequence (DNA): TGTGCCAGCAGTTCCCGGACAGGGAACACTGAAGCTTTCTTT.

The chain employs TRBV27 and TRBJ1-6, with a tentative D call TRBD1 (6 bases). V was pared by 5 bases and J by 10 bases, with 18 bases between. The CDR3 consists of 15 residues. Germline values: CDR1 MNHEY, CDR2 SMNVEV (reference sequence). CDR3 protein: CASSPSRGGASPLHF. CDR3 DNA: TGTGCCAGCAGTCCCTCCCGGGGGGGCGCGTCACCCCTCCACTTT.

V gene TRBV6-2 or TRBV6-3 combines with J gene TRBJ2-7; weak D call: TRBD2 (5 bases). This CDR3 contains 13 residues. The ends were cut back, 2 bases at V and 0 bases at J, with 5 bases in the middle. Per the germline V gene, CDR1 is MNHEY and CDR2 is SVGEGT. In DNA form, the CDR3 reads TGTGCCAGCAGTTACCGGGGCTCCTACGAGCAGTACTTC. Translated, it gives CASSYRGSYEQYF.

The V gene is TRBV7-3, the J gene TRBJ2-3; 11 bases match TRBD2. Germline CDR1 SGHTA, CDR2 FQGTGA. This CDR3 has 16 residues. V was clipped by 5 bases and J by 4 bases; unmatched bases: 8. The CDR3 sequence: CASSPTGLAVSDTQYF. The CDR3 bases are TGTGCCAGCAGCCCTACGGGACTAGCGGTCTCAGATACGCAGTATTTT.

The rearrangement uses TRBV7-2 and TRBJ1-2; 8 bases match TRBD1. CDR1 and CDR2 from the germline V gene are SGHTA and FQGNSA. The CDR3 has 15 amino acids. The junction had 1 base not matched to a gene; V was cut back by 1 base and J by 0 bases. The CDR3 DNA reads TGTGCCAGCAGCTTAGAGACAGGGGCTAACTATGGCTACACCTTC. Translated, it gives CASSLETGANYGYTF.

The chain carries TRBV5-4 and TRBJ2-1; TRBD2 is a possible D gene (6 bases). V was clipped by 3 bases and J by 4 bases, with 17 bases between them. From germline, CDR1 is SGHNT and CDR2 YYREEE (reference sequence). The CDR3 runs to 16 residues. The CDR3: CASSSSLAIPYNEQFF. DNA for the CDR3: TGTGCCAGCAGCTCCAGTCTAGCGATACCTTACAATGAGCAGTTCTTC.